Listed below are T cell receptor beta chains from one sample, sequenced in a study of blood T cell repertoires in COVID-19. The table came from immunoSEQ multiplex PCR; TCRdb's copy has only in-frame clones and leaves some out. The sample yields fewer than 200,000 clones, roughly 80% seen once. Input material: peripheral blood. Receptor source: a woman of 80 years or more with COVID-19, enrolled during active disease. Both conserved end residues are part of each CDR3. The D gene is left open where the match is weak. Size is stated for part of the rows, as once, few or many counts, or as a class when the clone is expanded.

j_call	v_call	d_call	clone_size	cdr3_aa	cdr3_nt
TRBJ2-5	TRBV4-3	TRBD2	NA	CASSQDARGGAQETQYF	TGCGCCAGCAGCCAAGATGCGCGCGGGGGAGCACAAGAGACCCAGTACTTC
TRBJ2-1	TRBV28	NA	NA	CASTSNLRVQFF	TGTGCCAGCACCTCGAACCTCAGGGTGCAGTTCTTC
TRBJ1-2	TRBV18	NA	many	CASSPPAGLNYGYTF	TGTGCCAGCTCACCACCCGCAGGTCTGAACTATGGCTACACCTTC
TRBJ2-7	TRBV29-1	NA	NA	CSVERQPYEQYF	TGCAGCGTTGAACGACAACCCTACGAGCAGTACTTC
TRBJ1-1	TRBV19	NA	NA	CASSWTSNTEAFF	TGTGCCAGTAGTTGGACTTCGAACACTGAAGCTTTCTTT
TRBJ2-3	TRBV7-9	TRBD1	NA	CASSTRDRGYF	TGTGCCAGCAGCACCCGGGACAGGGGATATTTT
TRBJ1-2	TRBV21-1	NA	NA	CARKAQRTGSFNYGYTF	TGTGCCAGGAAAGCACAAAGGACAGGATCCTTTAACTATGGCTACACCTTC
TRBJ1-1	TRBV30	NA	NA	CAWSRGDTEAFF	TGTGCCTGGAGCCGCGGGGACACTGAAGCTTTCTTT
TRBJ1-1	TRBV19	NA	NA	CASSGRPLNTEAFF	TGTGCCAGTAGTGGGAGGCCCCTGAACACTGAAGCTTTCTTT
TRBJ2-5	TRBV6-1	TRBD1	NA	CASSETDRERETQYF	TGTGCCAGCAGTGAGACAGACAGGGAACGAGAGACCCAGTACTTC
TRBJ1-2	TRBV19	NA	once	CASSTLYGYTF	TGTGCCAGTAGTACTCTATATGGCTACACCTTC
TRBJ2-3	TRBV2	TRBD2	few	CASSSGGTDTQYF	TGTGCCAGCAGTTCGGGAGGGACAGATACGCAGTATTTT
TRBJ1-1	TRBV5-1	NA	once	CASSSLMNTEAFF	TGCGCCAGCAGCTCCCTTATGAACACTGAAGCTTTCTTT
TRBJ2-5	TRBV5-1	TRBD1	NA	CASSLTGAQETQYF	TGCGCCAGCAGCCTTACAGGGGCCCAAGAGACCCAGTACTTC
TRBJ2-7	TRBV5-1	TRBD1	NA	CASSIQGNAYEQYF	TGCGCCAGCAGCATACAGGGGAACGCCTACGAGCAGTACTTC
TRBJ1-3	TRBV19	TRBD1	few	CASSLQGGPGNTIYF	TGTGCCAGTAGTCTCCAGGGGGGACCTGGAAACACCATATATTTT
TRBJ1-2	TRBV29-1	TRBD1	NA	CSVLRDRALSVF	TGCAGCGTTCTTAGGGACAGAGCCCTGTCAGTCTTC
TRBJ1-3	TRBV19	TRBD1	few	CASSSSWTGSGNTIYF	TGTGCCAGTAGTTCGTCTTGGACAGGGTCTGGAAACACCATATATTTT
TRBJ1-3	TRBV12-3/TRBV12-4	NA	NA	CASTLTEGNTIYF	TGTGCCAGCACCCTGACAGAAGGAAACACCATATATTTT
TRBJ2-5	TRBV7-2	TRBD2	NA	CASSPGGKREETQYF	TGTGCCAGCAGCCCGGGGGGGAAGCGGGAAGAGACCCAGTACTTC
TRBJ1-4	TRBV11-2	NA	NA	CASSARWTNEKLFF	TGTGCCAGCAGCGCTAGATGGACTAATGAAAAACTGTTTTTT
TRBJ1-2	TRBV4-3	NA	NA	CASSRRTSSGTNYGYTF	TGCGCCAGCAGCCGCCGCACTTCCTCAGGGACTAACTATGGCTACACCTTC
TRBJ1-5	TRBV28	NA	NA	CASSFPLQGNQPQHF	TGTGCCAGCAGTTTTCCACTACAAGGAAATCAGCCCCAGCATTTT
TRBJ2-3	TRBV15	TRBD1	NA	CATSREGRGLTDTQYF	TGTGCCACCAGCAGAGAAGGCAGGGGGTTGACAGATACGCAGTATTTT
TRBJ2-7	TRBV2	NA	few	CASRYGRDGYEQYF	TGTGCCAGCAGATACGGCAGGGATGGCTACGAGCAGTACTTC
TRBJ2-1	TRBV29-1	TRBD1	once	CSVVAGGSYNEQFF	TGCAGCGTTGTGGCAGGGGGCTCCTACAATGAGCAGTTCTTC
TRBJ2-1	TRBV5-1	TRBD1	NA	CASSIGPGGSYNEQFF	TGCGCCAGCAGTATTGGGCCAGGGGGCTCCTACAATGAGCAGTTCTTC
TRBJ2-1	TRBV9	TRBD1	NA	CASSAGTGGSSYNEQFF	TGTGCCAGCAGCGCCGGGACAGGGGGGAGCTCCTACAATGAGCAGTTCTTC
TRBJ2-2	TRBV7-6	NA	NA	CASSLGGLGTGELFF	TGTGCCAGCAGCTTGGGGGGGCTTGGCACCGGGGAGCTGTTTTTT
TRBJ2-3	TRBV9	NA	NA	CASSALRGAVTDTQYF	TGTGCCAGCAGCGCCCTAAGGGGCGCGGTCACAGATACGCAGTATTTT
TRBJ2-6	TRBV19	NA	NA	CASSPQGGSGANVLTF	TGTGCCAGTAGTCCCCAGGGCGGTTCTGGGGCCAACGTCCTGACTTTC
TRBJ1-1	TRBV4-3	NA	NA	CASSRQRDTEAFF	TGCGCCAGCAGCCGCCAGAGGGACACTGAAGCTTTCTTT
TRBJ2-1	TRBV7-2	TRBD2	NA	CASSNHPSGMGEQFF	TGTGCCAGCAGCAACCACCCTAGCGGGATGGGTGAGCAGTTCTTC
TRBJ2-7	TRBV19	NA	NA	CASSATPRDEQYF	TGTGCCAGTAGTGCCACCCCCAGGGACGAGCAGTACTTC
TRBJ2-7	TRBV29-1	NA	NA	CSVETGSYEQYF	TGCAGCGTTGAAACAGGGTCATACGAGCAGTACTTC
TRBJ1-2	TRBV7-8	TRBD1	NA	CASSLGTGGKGGYTF	TGTGCCAGCAGCTTGGGGACAGGGGGTAAAGGTGGCTACACCTTC
TRBJ2-4	TRBV7-2	NA	NA	CASSSYTNTWGGNIQYF	TGTGCCAGCAGCTCATATACCAACACCTGGGGCGGAAACATTCAGTACTTC
TRBJ2-3	TRBV28	TRBD2	NA	CATRTSGWPHTQYF	TGTGCCACCCGGACTAGCGGGTGGCCACATACGCAGTATTTT
TRBJ1-1	TRBV10-3	TRBD1	NA	CAISEGQGITEAFF	TGTGCCATCAGTGAAGGACAGGGGATTACTGAAGCTTTCTTT
TRBJ2-5	TRBV29-1	TRBD1	NA	CSVRRQGRRETQYF	TGCAGCGTTCGCCGACAGGGGCGCCGGGAGACCCAGTACTTC
TRBJ1-6	TRBV6-1	NA	once	CASSEITGWYNSPLHF	TGTGCCAGCAGTGAAATCACAGGGTGGTATAATTCACCCCTCCACTTT
TRBJ1-1	TRBV2	TRBD1	NA	CASSERGQGVNTEAFF	TGTGCCAGCAGTGAAAGGGGACAGGGAGTGAACACTGAAGCTTTCTTT
TRBJ2-5	TRBV2	TRBD1	NA	CASTWDRGFETQYF	TGTGCCAGCACTTGGGACAGGGGCTTTGAGACCCAGTACTTC
TRBJ1-2	TRBV4-3	NA	NA	CASSQGGQQGNGYTF	TGCGCCAGCAGCCAAGGGGGGCAGCAGGGGAATGGCTACACCTTC
TRBJ2-7	TRBV6-5	NA	NA	CASSIGGSYEQYF	TGTGCCAGCTCCATCGGCGGTTCCTACGAGCAGTACTTC
TRBJ1-1	TRBV7-2	NA	NA	CASSVTGLGTEAFF	TGTGCCAGCAGCGTAACAGGGTTGGGGACTGAAGCTTTCTTT
TRBJ2-2	TRBV7-9	NA	NA	CASSLAASNTGELFF	TGTGCCAGCAGCTTAGCGGCTAGCAACACCGGGGAGCTGTTTTTT